Listed below are T cell receptor beta chains from one sample, sequenced in a study of cytomegalovirus exposure and HLA in healthy donors. The protocol was immunoSEQ multiplex PCR, while the TCRdb copy is restricted to in-frame clones and leaves out a portion. The sample has roughly 120,000 clones, 70% to 90% seen once; the top ten hold over 6%. Sample: PBMCs. The origin of the receptors is a young woman in good health and CMV-seropositive. Each CDR3 is given with its conserved first and last residue. The D gene is left open where the match is weak. The size entry is marked missing in some rows and otherwise reads once, few, many or a size class.

.	.	TRBV7-2	TRBJ2-7	TGTGCCAGCAGCTTATCGCCGAGCGAGCAGTACTTC	CASSLSPSEQYF
few	.	TRBV7-9	TRBJ2-3	TGTGCCAGCGGGCGGGCTAGCACAGATACGCAGTATTTT	CASGRASTDTQYF
.	TRBD2	TRBV7-9	TRBJ2-1	TGTGCCAGCGTCGCATGGGCTAGCGGTAGTGATGAGCAGTTCTTC	CASVAWASGSDEQFF
.	.	TRBV7-8	TRBJ2-7	TGTGCCAGCAGCTTAGCGGGGGGGCCCAACGAGCAGTACTTC	CASSLAGGPNEQYF
few	.	TRBV11-2	TRBJ1-1	TGTGCCAGCAGCCTACTGCCCCCCCAGGGTGGGGCTGAAGCTTTCTTT	CASSLLPPQGGAEAFF
once	TRBD1	TRBV6-5	TRBJ1-2	TGTGCCAGCAGTCCGGGACAGGGACTTGGCTACACCTTC	CASSPGQGLGYTF
.	TRBD2	TRBV2	TRBJ2-1	TGTGCCAGCAGTCAAAGCGGGGGGGCCTACAATGAGCAGTTCTTC	CASSQSGGAYNEQFF
.	.	TRBV6-1	TRBJ2-3	TGTGCCAGCAGTGAAAAGAGGCATACGCAGTATTTT	CASSEKRHTQYF
.	TRBD1	TRBV19	TRBJ1-5	TGTGCCAGTAGTTCAACCGGGACAGGGGGGGTACAGCCCCAGCATTTT	CASSSTGTGGVQPQHF
once	TRBD1	TRBV4-1	TRBJ1-6	TGCGCCAGCAGCCAAAGATTTGACAGGGGGAATTCACCCCTCCACTTT	CASSQRFDRGNSPLHF
.	TRBD2	TRBV10-1	TRBJ2-3	TGCGCCAGCAGTGAGTCAGTAGCGGGGCAAACAGATACGCAGTATTTT	CASSESVAGQTDTQYF
.	.	TRBV11-1	TRBJ2-7	TGTGCCAGCGGGACTCCCATTTCCTACGAGCAGTACTTC	CASGTPISYEQYF
.	.	TRBV9	TRBJ2-7	TGTGCCAGCAGCGTAGCGGCGGGCCTCTCCTACGAGCAGTACTTC	CASSVAAGLSYEQYF
.	.	TRBV29-1	TRBJ1-1	TGCAGCGGGTCAGCGGGCTTTCGAACTGAAGCTTTCTTT	CSGSAGFRTEAFF
.	.	TRBV4-2	TRBJ2-3	TGTGCCAGCAGCCAAGGTCGACGGGCAGATACGCAGTATTTT	CASSQGRRADTQYF
.	.	TRBV21-1	TRBJ2-7	TGTGCCAGCAGCCAGAAGCGGGAGATCAACGAGCAGTACTTC	CASSQKREINEQYF
.	TRBD1	TRBV2	TRBJ1-2	TGTGCCAGCAGTGAAGTAACAGGGGCTTACAACCCTGGCTACACCTTC	CASSEVTGAYNPGYTF
once	TRBD2	TRBV19	TRBJ2-1	TGTGCCAGTAGTCGATGGACAGGGTCGACTAGCGGGATGCCTGAGCAGTTCTTC	CASSRWTGSTSGMPEQFF
.	.	TRBV9	TRBJ1-2	TGTGCCAGCAGCCCCGCTGGGGATGCTGACAGGTATAACTATGGCTACACCTTC	CASSPAGDADRYNYGYTF
.	.	TRBV6-4	TRBJ2-2	TGTGCCAGCAGTGAAGGTCCCGACACCACCGGGGAGCTGTTTTTT	CASSEGPDTTGELFF
.	.	TRBV6-1	TRBJ2-3	TGTGCCAGCAGTGAATCAGGGATCGAGGCAGATACGCAGTATTTT	CASSESGIEADTQYF
.	TRBD1	TRBV15	TRBJ1-4	TGTGCCACCAGCAGAGATGGAACAGGGGCGGAAAAACTGTTTTTT	CATSRDGTGAEKLFF
.	TRBD2	TRBV5-1	TRBJ2-1	TGCGCCAGCAGCCCGGGACTAGCGGGTCTGAGCTCCTACAATGAGCAGTTCTTC	CASSPGLAGLSSYNEQFF
.	.	TRBV6-5	TRBJ1-2	TGTGCCAGCCGAGACCCAGGGGATCATGGCTACACCTTC	CASRDPGDHGYTF
.	TRBD1	TRBV5-1	TRBJ1-1	TGCGCCAGCAGCTTGTTCTTTATGGGACAGGGTGCAACTGAAGCTTTCTTT	CASSLFFMGQGATEAFF
.	TRBD1	TRBV9	TRBJ2-7	TGTGCCAGCAGCGGCCGGGACAGGGGAAACTACGAGCAGTACTTC	CASSGRDRGNYEQYF
.	TRBD2	TRBV4-2	TRBJ2-7	TGTGCCAGCAGCCAGGGCCACCTCTTAGCGGGAGGGCGGTCCAACGAGCAGTACTTC	CASSQGHLLAGGRSNEQYF
.	TRBD2	TRBV5-1	TRBJ2-2	TGCGCCAGCAGCGTTCATGGGACTAGCGGGGCGATTTCCACCGGGGAGCTGTTTTTT	CASSVHGTSGAISTGELFF
.	.	TRBV4-1	TRBJ1-6	TGCGCCAGCAGCCAAGATAGTAGCGGGGATTCACCCCTCCACTTT	CASSQDSSGDSPLHF
.	TRBD1	TRBV5-4	TRBJ2-7	TGTGCCAGCAGCCGACAGGGGGGCTCCTACGAGCAGTACTTC	CASSRQGGSYEQYF
.	.	TRBV27	TRBJ1-1	TGTGCCAGCAGTTTTATGCAGGGGAATACTGAAGCTTTCTTT	CASSFMQGNTEAFF
.	TRBD2	TRBV18	TRBJ2-3	TGTGCCAGCTCACCACTTGCGGGGGGGAGAGCCGATACGCAGTATTTT	CASSPLAGGRADTQYF
.	TRBD2	TRBV5-4	TRBJ2-7	TGTGCCAGCAGCTTAGGATATACTAGCGGGATTAGCCACGAGCAGTACTTC	CASSLGYTSGISHEQYF
.	.	TRBV5-6	TRBJ2-1	TGTGCCAGCAGCTTGGTAAGATGGAGCTCCTACAATGAGCAGTTCTTC	CASSLVRWSSYNEQFF
.	.	TRBV5-1	TRBJ1-1	TGCGCCAGCAGCTTGGGAGGGTCCAGAGGAACTGAAGCTTTCTTT	CASSLGGSRGTEAFF
.	.	TRBV19	TRBJ1-1	TGTGCCAGTAGTATGGCAGGGCGGGGGGCCACTGAAGCTTTCTTT	CASSMAGRGATEAFF
.	TRBD1	TRBV19	TRBJ2-1	TGTGCCAGTAGTTCCCGGGACAGGAGCTACAATGAGCAGTTCTTC	CASSSRDRSYNEQFF